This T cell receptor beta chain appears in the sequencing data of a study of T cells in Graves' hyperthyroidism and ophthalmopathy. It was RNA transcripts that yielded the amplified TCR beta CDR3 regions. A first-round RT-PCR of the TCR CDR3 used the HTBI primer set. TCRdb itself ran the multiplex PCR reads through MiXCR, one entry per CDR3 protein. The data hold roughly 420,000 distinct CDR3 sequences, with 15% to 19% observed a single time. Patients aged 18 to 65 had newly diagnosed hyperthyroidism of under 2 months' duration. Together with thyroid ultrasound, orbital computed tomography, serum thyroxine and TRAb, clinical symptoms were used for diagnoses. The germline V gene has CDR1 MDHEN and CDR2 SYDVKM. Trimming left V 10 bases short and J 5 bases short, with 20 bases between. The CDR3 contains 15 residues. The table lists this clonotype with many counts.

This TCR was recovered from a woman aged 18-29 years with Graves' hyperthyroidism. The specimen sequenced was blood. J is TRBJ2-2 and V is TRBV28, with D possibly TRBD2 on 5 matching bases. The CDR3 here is CATFYSRGYTGELFF. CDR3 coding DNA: TGTGCCACCTTTTACAGCCGAGGGTATACCGGGGAGCTGTTTTTT.